These T cell receptor beta chains were read from a single sample in a study of cytomegalovirus exposure and HLA in healthy donors. Profiled with immunoSEQ multiplex PCR; TCRdb holds only in-frame clones, not every one. The repertoire holds 90,000 or so clones, with roughly 78% as singletons. The sequenced sample was PBMCs. Receptor source: a male donor in good health and CMV-seropositive. Each CDR3 is given with its conserved first and last residue. D genes are given only for firm matches. Rows give clone size only sometimes, using once, few, many, or a class for an expanded clone.

D gene	CDR3 length	J gene	V gene	clone size	CDR3 protein	CDR3 DNA
NA	14	TRBJ1-1	TRBV10-3	NA	CAISELGGYTEAFF	TGTGCCATCAGTGAGCTCGGGGGTTACACTGAAGCTTTCTTT
NA	15	TRBJ2-1	TRBV14	NA	CASSPTPNPNPEQFF	TGTGCCAGCAGCCCAACCCCGAACCCTAACCCGGAGCAGTTCTTC
NA	16	TRBJ1-1	TRBV18	NA	CASSPRTALRNTEAFF	TGTGCCAGCTCACCGAGGACAGCACTTCGGAACACTGAAGCTTTCTTT
NA	16	TRBJ2-1	TRBV19	NA	CASSPRDWYNYNEQFF	TGTGCCAGTAGTCCCCGGGACTGGTATAACTACAATGAGCAGTTCTTC
NA	17	TRBJ2-2	TRBV4-2	NA	CASSQGGTHQGTGELFF	TGTGCCAGCAGCCAAGGGGGGACCCATCAGGGGACCGGGGAGCTGTTTTTT
NA	15	TRBJ1-3	TRBV30	NA	CAWSVQPSSGNTIYF	TGTGCCTGGAGTGTACAGCCAAGCTCTGGAAACACCATATATTTT
NA	15	TRBJ2-3	TRBV6-5	NA	CASSYGNRATDTQYF	TGTGCCAGCAGTTACGGTAACAGGGCGACAGATACGCAGTATTTT
NA	12	TRBJ1-2	TRBV28	NA	CASTLWAYGYTF	TGTGCCAGCACCCTCTGGGCCTATGGCTACACCTTC
TRBD2	15	TRBJ2-7	TRBV6-9	NA	CASSGRREALYEQYF	TGTGCCAGCTCGGGGAGGCGGGAGGCCCTTTACGAGCAGTACTTC
TRBD2	17	TRBJ2-3	TRBV7-6	NA	CASSRGLAGGRGQPQYF	TGTGCCAGCAGCCGAGGACTAGCGGGAGGAAGGGGGCAGCCGCAGTATTTT
NA	16	TRBJ1-2	TRBV7-9	NA	CASILVGGLGVDGYTF	TGTGCCAGCATCCTAGTAGGAGGGTTAGGGGTGGATGGCTACACCTTC
TRBD1	10	TRBJ2-7	TRBV29-1	NA	CSATGAEQYF	TGCAGCGCAACAGGGGCCGAGCAGTACTTC
NA	16	TRBJ1-5	TRBV9	NA	CASSAGMDSLNQPQHF	TGTGCCAGCAGCGCCGGAATGGACAGCCTCAATCAGCCCCAGCATTTT
TRBD1	14	TRBJ2-7	TRBV19	few	CASSMWGQGREQYF	TGTGCCAGTAGTATGTGGGGACAGGGGAGAGAGCAGTACTTC
TRBD2	16	TRBJ2-1	TRBV19	NA	CASSIDSGRPYNEQFF	TGTGCCAGTAGTATAGACAGCGGGAGACCCTACAATGAGCAGTTCTTC
TRBD1	15	TRBJ1-4	TRBV18	NA	CASSPDRDYVEKLFF	TGTGCCAGCTCACCAGACAGGGATTATGTTGAAAAACTGTTTTTT
NA	13	TRBJ2-5	TRBV5-4	NA	CASSLGGVGTQYF	TGTGCCAGCAGCTTGGGGGGGGTGGGGACCCAGTACTTC
NA	18	TRBJ2-7	TRBV29-1	few	CSVEGETRRDSGGYEQYF	TGCAGCGTTGAGGGAGAAACCCGCCGGGACTCCGGGGGCTACGAGCAGTACTTC
TRBD2	16	TRBJ2-2	TRBV2	once	CASSGGASGRLGELFF	TGTGCCAGCAGTGGAGGGGCTAGCGGGAGGCTCGGGGAGCTGTTTTTT
NA	12	TRBJ1-2	TRBV6-6	NA	CASSYNRNGYTF	TGTGCCAGCAGTTACAACAGGAATGGCTACACCTTC
NA	13	TRBJ1-2	TRBV6-5	NA	CASNLQGTYGYTF	TGTGCCAGCAACCTACAGGGTACCTATGGCTACACCTTC
NA	16	TRBJ2-3	TRBV14	NA	CASSLNTGLSSDTQYF	TGTGCCAGCAGCCTTAACACGGGACTGTCGTCAGATACGCAGTATTTT
TRBD1	15	TRBJ2-1	TRBV28	NA	CATAGTEVSYNEQFF	TGTGCCACGGCCGGGACAGAAGTCTCCTACAATGAGCAGTTCTTC
NA	17	TRBJ1-1	TRBV28	NA	CASSLAGWSGRGTEAFF	TGTGCCAGCAGTTTAGCGGGCTGGTCAGGGAGGGGCACTGAAGCTTTCTTT
TRBD2	16	TRBJ2-1	TRBV19	NA	CASSIGLAGGQDEQFF	TGTGCCAGTAGTATAGGGCTAGCGGGGGGGCAGGACGAGCAGTTCTTC
NA	14	TRBJ1-2	TRBV28	NA	CASSPGQGAYGYTF	TGTGCCAGCAGTCCAGGGCAGGGTGCCTATGGCTACACCTTC
NA	14	TRBJ2-5	TRBV5-1	NA	CASSLGRVEETQYF	TGCGCCAGCAGCTTGGGGAGGGTAGAAGAGACCCAGTACTTC
NA	15	TRBJ1-1	TRBV27	NA	CASSPWRGGGTEAFF	TGTGCCAGCAGTCCATGGAGAGGGGGGGGTACTGAAGCTTTCTTT
NA	15	TRBJ1-2	TRBV21-1	NA	CASSKGTTRGHGYTF	TGTGCCAGCAGCAAAGGGACAACCAGGGGGCACGGCTACACCTTC
NA	15	TRBJ2-7	TRBV19	NA	CASSIDEGSSYEQYF	TGTGCCAGTAGTATAGATGAAGGGAGCTCCTACGAGCAGTACTTC
NA	17	TRBJ2-5	TRBV2	NA	CASSELSAGSLQETQYF	TGTGCCAGCAGTGAATTGTCGGCCGGGAGCCTCCAAGAGACCCAGTACTTC
TRBD1	15	TRBJ2-5	TRBV30	few	CAWSPGTGGEETQYF	TGTGCCTGGAGTCCAGGGACAGGGGGCGAGGAGACCCAGTACTTC
NA	17	TRBJ2-7	TRBV15	NA	CATSPRDGTLSSYEQYF	TGTGCCACCAGCCCAAGGGATGGGACTCTTAGCTCCTACGAGCAGTACTTC
TRBD1	14	TRBJ1-1	TRBV19	NA	CASSIDRGNTEAFF	TGTGCCAGTAGTATCGACAGGGGGAACACTGAAGCTTTCTTT
NA	11	TRBJ2-2	TRBV13	NA	CASSFSGELFF	TGTGCCAGCAGCTTCTCCGGGGAGCTGTTTTTT
NA	15	TRBJ2-5	TRBV5-6	NA	CASSLLGRAQETQYF	TGTGCCAGCAGCTTGTTAGGCAGGGCCCAAGAGACCCAGTACTTC
NA	13	TRBJ1-2	TRBV7-9	NA	CASSSMGNYGYTF	TGTGCCAGCAGCTCAATGGGCAACTATGGCTACACCTTC
TRBD1	18	TRBJ2-6	TRBV27	NA	CASSETGVAFSGANVLTF	TGTGCCAGCAGCGAGACAGGGGTCGCTTTCTCTGGGGCCAACGTCCTGACTTTC
NA	14	TRBJ2-1	TRBV5-4	NA	CASSLVLAGNEQFF	TGTGCCAGCAGCTTGGTTCTAGCAGGAAATGAGCAGTTCTTC
NA	15	TRBJ1-2	TRBV18	few	CASSPLNGEDYGYTF	TGTGCCAGCTCACCACTCAACGGGGAGGACTATGGCTACACCTTC
TRBD1	12	TRBJ2-1	TRBV7-9	NA	CASRRTGDEQFF	TGTGCCAGCAGACGGACAGGGGATGAGCAGTTCTTC
TRBD2	17	TRBJ2-5	TRBV2	NA	CASSPTGAGEIGETQYF	TGTGCCAGCTCCCCGACGGGAGCGGGAGAAATAGGAGAGACCCAGTACTTC
TRBD2	15	TRBJ2-1	TRBV19	NA	CASSTHGGAYNEQFF	TGTGCCAGTAGTACGCACGGGGGGGCCTACAATGAGCAGTTCTTC
NA	16	TRBJ1-1	TRBV6-5	NA	CASSYRGTGVNTEAFF	TGTGCCAGCAGTTACCGGGGGACGGGGGTAAACACTGAAGCTTTCTTT
TRBD1	18	TRBJ1-1	TRBV28	NA	CAINERALTRTGDEGAFF	TGTGCCATCAACGAAAGAGCTCTCACGAGGACAGGGGACGAGGGGGCTTTCTTT
NA	14	TRBJ2-7	TRBV5-1	NA	CASSSTTGANEQYF	TGCGCCAGCAGCTCAACGACAGGCGCCAACGAGCAGTACTTC
TRBD2	15	TRBJ2-2	TRBV27	NA	CASSPIAGKTGELFF	TGTGCCAGCAGTCCAATAGCGGGAAAGACCGGGGAGCTGTTTTTT
NA	15	TRBJ2-1	TRBV10-2	NA	CASSREGVSRDEQFF	TGCGCCAGCAGCCGAGAAGGGGTTTCTAGGGATGAGCAGTTCTTC
NA	15	TRBJ2-7	TRBV5-1	NA	CASSLSSLGSYEQYF	TGCGCCAGCAGCTTGAGTAGTCTAGGAAGCTACGAGCAGTACTTC
NA	14	TRBJ1-3	TRBV7-2	NA	CASSPLGAGNTIYF	TGTGCCAGCAGCCCGCTGGGGGCGGGAAACACCATATATTTT
TRBD1	12	TRBJ1-2	TRBV6-5	NA	CASSPGQGRYTF	TGTGCCAGCAGCCCTGGACAGGGGCGCTACACCTTC
NA	15	TRBJ1-5	TRBV27	few	CASSFQGGDNQPQHF	TGTGCCAGCAGTTTCCAGGGCGGTGACAATCAGCCCCAGCATTTT
NA	13	TRBJ1-1	TRBV28	NA	CASSSVENTEAFF	TGTGCCAGCAGTAGCGTAGAGAACACTGAAGCTTTCTTT
TRBD1	15	TRBJ2-1	TRBV27	NA	CASSWGTGDFDEQFF	TGTGCCAGCAGTTGGGGGACAGGGGATTTCGATGAGCAGTTCTTC
NA	12	TRBJ2-1	TRBV29-1	NA	CSVASSYNEQFF	TGCAGCGTTGCTAGCTCCTACAATGAGCAGTTCTTC
TRBD1	14	TRBJ2-7	TRBV6-6	NA	CASSVRDRGYEQYF	TGTGCCAGCAGTGTTCGGGACAGGGGCTACGAGCAGTACTTC
NA	11	TRBJ1-1	TRBV27	NA	CASKQNTEAFF	TGTGCCAGCAAGCAGAACACTGAAGCTTTCTTT
NA	10	TRBJ1-2	TRBV30	NA	CAWSLDGYTF	TGTGCCTGGAGTTTAGATGGCTACACCTTC